The T cell receptor (beta chain) described here comes from a study of blood T cell repertoires in COVID-19. About the study: Samples representing acute and convalescent COVID-19 were sourced from the United States, Italy and Spain. T cells, B-cell-depleted T cells, or PBMCs provided the cDNA or gDNA that served as material.

The ends lost 1 base at V and 1 base at J; junction bases unmatched: 1. Germline lookup yields CDR1 MNHEY and CDR2 SMNVEV (reference sequence). CDR3 length equals 16 residues. Original analysis: Amplifying reference gene primers gave estimates of nucleated cell counts. Sequencing used immunoSEQ multiplex PCR; TCRdb keeps in-frame clones, though not all of them. D and trimming were read from the DNA, whereas the V and J calls and clone size are those reported in that table. The sample lists more than 250,000 clones; about nine tenths were seen once. Source material: peripheral blood. The source is a man aged 45-65 years with active or convalescent COVID-19. V usage is TRBV27 and J usage is TRBJ2-6; 7 nucleotides agree with TRBD1. The DNA of the CDR3 is TGTGCCAGCAGTTTATACAGGGGATCTGGGGCCAACGTCCTGACTTTC. Protein sequence: CASSLYRGSGANVLTF. Together with reference TRBV27 and TRBJ2-6, the CDR3 gives the full variable domain: EAQVTQNPRYLITVTGKKLTVTCSQNMNHEYMSWYRQDPGLGLRQIYYSMNVEVTDKGDVPEGYKVSRKEKRNFPLILESPSPNQTSLYFCASSLYRGSGANVLTFGAGSRLTVL.